The table lists the clone carrying this T cell receptor (beta chain) with a few counts. Its antigen is unknown. The sample is drawn from a study of OX40 agonist ivuxolimab in advanced cancers. Study findings and constraints: Normalized T-cell clonal expansion was also low in some nonresponders.

V lost 4 bases and J 4 bases, leaving 5 bases between the germline ends. The CDR3 is 12 residues long. The V gene's germline CDR1 is KGHSH and CDR2 LQKENI. Measured with immunoSEQ multiplex PCR; TCRdb has only the in-frame clones, and not every one. The sample has tens of thousands of clones, around 86% seen once. The chain recombines TRBV18 with TRBJ1-5; D remains unclear. This sequence was found in an adult with an advanced solid tumor such as melanoma, head and neck, liver or kidney cancer. The specimen was CD4+ or CD8+ T cells sorted from blood, collected in a trial of the OX40 agonist ivuxolimab. The DNA for the CDR3 is TGTGCCAGCTCACATATTAATCAGCCCCAGCATTTT. This sequence encodes CASSHINQPQHF.